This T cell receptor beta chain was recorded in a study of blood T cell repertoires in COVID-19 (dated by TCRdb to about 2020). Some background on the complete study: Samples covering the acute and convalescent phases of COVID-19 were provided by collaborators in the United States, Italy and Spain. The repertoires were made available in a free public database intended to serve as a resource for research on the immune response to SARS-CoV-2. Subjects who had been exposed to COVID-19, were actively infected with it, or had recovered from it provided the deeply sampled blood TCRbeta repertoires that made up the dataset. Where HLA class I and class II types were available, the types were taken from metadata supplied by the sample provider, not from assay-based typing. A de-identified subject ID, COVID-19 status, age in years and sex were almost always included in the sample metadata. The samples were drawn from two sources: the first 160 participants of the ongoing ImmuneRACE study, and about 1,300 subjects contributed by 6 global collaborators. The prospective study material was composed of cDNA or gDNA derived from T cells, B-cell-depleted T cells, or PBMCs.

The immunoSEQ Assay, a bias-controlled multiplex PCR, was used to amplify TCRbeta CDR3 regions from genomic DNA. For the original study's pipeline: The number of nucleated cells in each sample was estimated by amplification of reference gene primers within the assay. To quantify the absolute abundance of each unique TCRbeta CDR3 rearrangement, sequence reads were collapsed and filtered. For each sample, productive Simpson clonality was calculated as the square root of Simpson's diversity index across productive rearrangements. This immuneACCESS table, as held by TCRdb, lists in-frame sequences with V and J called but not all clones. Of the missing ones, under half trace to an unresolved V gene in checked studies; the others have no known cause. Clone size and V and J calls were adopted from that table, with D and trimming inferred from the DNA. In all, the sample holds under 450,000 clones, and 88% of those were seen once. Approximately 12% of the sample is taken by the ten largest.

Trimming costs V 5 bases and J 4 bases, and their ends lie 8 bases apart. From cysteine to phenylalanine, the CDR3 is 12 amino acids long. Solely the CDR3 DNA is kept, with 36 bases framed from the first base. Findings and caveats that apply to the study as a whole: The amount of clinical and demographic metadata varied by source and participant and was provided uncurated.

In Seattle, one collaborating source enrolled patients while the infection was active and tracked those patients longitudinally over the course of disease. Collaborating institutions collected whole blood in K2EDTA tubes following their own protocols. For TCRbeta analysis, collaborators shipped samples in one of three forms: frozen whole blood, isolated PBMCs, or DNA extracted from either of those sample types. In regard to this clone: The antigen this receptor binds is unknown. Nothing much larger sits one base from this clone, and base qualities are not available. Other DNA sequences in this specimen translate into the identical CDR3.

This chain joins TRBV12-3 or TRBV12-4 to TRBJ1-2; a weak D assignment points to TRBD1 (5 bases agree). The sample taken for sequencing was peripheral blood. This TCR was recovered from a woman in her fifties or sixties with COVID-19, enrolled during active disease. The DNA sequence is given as TGTGCCAGCAGTGAAGACAGCTATGGCTACACCTTC. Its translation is CASSEDSYGYTF.